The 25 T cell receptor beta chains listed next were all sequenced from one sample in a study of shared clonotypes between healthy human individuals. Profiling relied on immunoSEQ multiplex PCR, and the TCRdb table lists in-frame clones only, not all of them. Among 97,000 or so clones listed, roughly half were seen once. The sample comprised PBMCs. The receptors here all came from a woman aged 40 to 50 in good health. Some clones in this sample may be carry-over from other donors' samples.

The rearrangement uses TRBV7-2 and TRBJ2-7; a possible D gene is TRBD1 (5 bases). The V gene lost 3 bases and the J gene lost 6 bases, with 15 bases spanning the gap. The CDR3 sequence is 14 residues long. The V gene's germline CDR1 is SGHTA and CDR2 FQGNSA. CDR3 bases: TGTGCCAGCAGCTTTCTCAGCCAGGGTAGCGAGCAGTACTTC. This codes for CASSFLSQGSEQYF.

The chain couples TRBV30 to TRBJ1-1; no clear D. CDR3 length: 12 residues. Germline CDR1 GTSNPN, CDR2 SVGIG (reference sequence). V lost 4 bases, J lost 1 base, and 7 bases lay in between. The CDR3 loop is CAWTRGNTEAFF. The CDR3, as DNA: TGTGCCTGGACCCGGGGGAACACTGAAGCTTTCTTT.

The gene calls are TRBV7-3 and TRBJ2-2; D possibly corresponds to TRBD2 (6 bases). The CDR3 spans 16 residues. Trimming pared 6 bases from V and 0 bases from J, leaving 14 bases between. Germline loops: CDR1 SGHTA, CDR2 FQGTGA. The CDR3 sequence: CASSLVGGPNTGELFF. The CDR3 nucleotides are TGTGCCAGCAGTTTGGTGGGAGGCCCGAACACCGGGGAGCTGTTTTTT.

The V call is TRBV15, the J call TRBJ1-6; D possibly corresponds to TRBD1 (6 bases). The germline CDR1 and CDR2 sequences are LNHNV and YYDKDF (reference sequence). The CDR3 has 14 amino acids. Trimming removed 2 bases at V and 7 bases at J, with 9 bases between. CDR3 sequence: CATSRQGLNSPLHF. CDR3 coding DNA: TGTGCCACCAGCAGACAGGGGCTAAATTCACCCCTCCACTTT.

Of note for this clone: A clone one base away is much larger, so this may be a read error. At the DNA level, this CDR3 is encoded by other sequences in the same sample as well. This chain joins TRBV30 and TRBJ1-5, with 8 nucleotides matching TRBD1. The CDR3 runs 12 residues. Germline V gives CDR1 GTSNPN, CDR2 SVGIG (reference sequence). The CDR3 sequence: CAWSPGTGPEHF. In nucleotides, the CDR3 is TGCGCCTGGAGTCCCGGGACAGGCCCAGAGCATTTT.

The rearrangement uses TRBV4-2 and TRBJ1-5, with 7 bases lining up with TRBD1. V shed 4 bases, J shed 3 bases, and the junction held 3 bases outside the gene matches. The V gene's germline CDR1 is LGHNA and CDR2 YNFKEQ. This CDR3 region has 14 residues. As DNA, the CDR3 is TGTGCCAGCAGCCCAGACAGGGACAATCAGCCCCAGCATTTT. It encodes CASSPDRDNQPQHF.

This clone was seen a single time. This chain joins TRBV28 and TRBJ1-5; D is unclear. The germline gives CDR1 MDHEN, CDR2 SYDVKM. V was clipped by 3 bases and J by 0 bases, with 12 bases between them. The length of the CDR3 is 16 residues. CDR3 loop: CASSFLSPGSNQPQHF. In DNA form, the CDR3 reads TGTGCCAGCAGTTTTTTATCCCCAGGTAGCAATCAGCCCCAGCATTTT.

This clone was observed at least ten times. CDR3 sequence: CASSLASFPQETQYF. CDR3 nucleotides: TGTGCCAGCAGTTTAGCTAGTTTCCCCCAAGAGACCCAGTACTTC. The V call is TRBV27, the J call TRBJ2-5; D is uncertain. Germline V lookup: CDR1 MNHEY, CDR2 SMNVEV (reference sequence). Trimming removed 2 bases at V and 1 base at J, with 11 bases between. The CDR3 sequence is 15 residues long.

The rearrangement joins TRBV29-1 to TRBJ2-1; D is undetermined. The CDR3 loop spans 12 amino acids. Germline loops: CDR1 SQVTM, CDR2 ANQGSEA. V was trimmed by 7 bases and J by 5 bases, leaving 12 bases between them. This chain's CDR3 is CSGYWRNNEQFF. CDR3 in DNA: TGCAGCGGTTACTGGAGAAACAATGAGCAGTTCTTC.

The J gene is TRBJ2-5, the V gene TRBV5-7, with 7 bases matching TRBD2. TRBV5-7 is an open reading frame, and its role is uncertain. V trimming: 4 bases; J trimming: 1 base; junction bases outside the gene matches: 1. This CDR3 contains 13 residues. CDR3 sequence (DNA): TGTGCCAGCAGCGCGGGGGTCCAAGAGACCCAGTACTTC. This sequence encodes CASSAGVQETQYF.

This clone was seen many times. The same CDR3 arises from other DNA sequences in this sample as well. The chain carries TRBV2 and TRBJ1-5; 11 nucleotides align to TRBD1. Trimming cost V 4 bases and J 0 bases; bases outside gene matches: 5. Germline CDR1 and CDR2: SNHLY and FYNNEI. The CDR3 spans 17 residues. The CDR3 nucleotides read TGTGCCAGCAGTGCGGACAGGGGGCCTAATAGCAATCAGCCCCAGCATTTT. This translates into CASSADRGPNSNQPQHF. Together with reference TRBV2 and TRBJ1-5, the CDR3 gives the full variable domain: EPEVTQTPSHQVTQMGQEVILRCVPISNHLYFYWYRQILGQKVEFLVSFYNNEISEKSEIFDDQFSVERPDGSNFTLKIRSTKLEDSAMYFCASSADRGPNSNQPQHFGDGTRLSIL.

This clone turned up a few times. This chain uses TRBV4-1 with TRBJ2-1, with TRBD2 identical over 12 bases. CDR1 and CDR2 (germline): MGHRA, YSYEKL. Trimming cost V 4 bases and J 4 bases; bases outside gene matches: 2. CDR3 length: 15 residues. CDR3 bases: TGCGCCAGCAGCCGGACTAGCGGGGATTACAATGAGCAGTTCTTC. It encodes CASSRTSGDYNEQFF.

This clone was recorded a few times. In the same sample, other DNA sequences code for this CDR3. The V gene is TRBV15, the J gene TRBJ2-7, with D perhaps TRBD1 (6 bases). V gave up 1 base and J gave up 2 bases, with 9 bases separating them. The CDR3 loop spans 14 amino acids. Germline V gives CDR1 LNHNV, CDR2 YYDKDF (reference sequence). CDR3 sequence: CATSRGDTPYEQYF. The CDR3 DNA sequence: TGTGCCACCAGCAGAGGGGACACCCCCTACGAGCAGTACTTC.

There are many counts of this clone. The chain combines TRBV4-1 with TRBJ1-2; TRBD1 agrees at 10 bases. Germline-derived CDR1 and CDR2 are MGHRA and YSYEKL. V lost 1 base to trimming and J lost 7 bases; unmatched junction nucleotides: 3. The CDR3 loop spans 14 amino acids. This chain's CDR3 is CASSQGTGGGGYTF. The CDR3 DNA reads TGCGCCAGCAGCCAAGGGACAGGGGGTGGTGGCTACACCTTC.

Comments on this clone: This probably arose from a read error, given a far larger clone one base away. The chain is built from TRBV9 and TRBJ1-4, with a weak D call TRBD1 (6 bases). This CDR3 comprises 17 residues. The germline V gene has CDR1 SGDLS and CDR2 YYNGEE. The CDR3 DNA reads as TGTGCCAGCAGCCTACAGGGAAGGCCGAGGGGGGAGGAAAAACCGTTTTTT. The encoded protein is CASSLQGRPRGEEKPFF.

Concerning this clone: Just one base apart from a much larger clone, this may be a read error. CDR3 sequence reads: CASCLNRGPVTEAFF. The CDR3 nucleotides are TGCGCCAGCTGTCTGAACAGGGGGCCTGTCACTGAAGCTTTCTTT. The chain joins TRBV10-1 to TRBJ1-1; the match to TRBD1 covers 9 bases. This CDR3 comprises 15 residues. From germline, CDR1 is WNHNN and CDR2 SYGVQD (reference sequence). V trimming: 8 bases; J trimming: 4 bases; junction bases outside the gene matches: 11.

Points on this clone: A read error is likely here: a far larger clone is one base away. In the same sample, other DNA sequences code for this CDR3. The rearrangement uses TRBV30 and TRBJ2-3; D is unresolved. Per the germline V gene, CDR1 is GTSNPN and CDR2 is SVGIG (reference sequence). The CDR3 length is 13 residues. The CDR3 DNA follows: TGTGCCTGGAGTGTACTTAGCACAGACACGCAGTATTTT. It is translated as CAWSVLSTDTQYF.

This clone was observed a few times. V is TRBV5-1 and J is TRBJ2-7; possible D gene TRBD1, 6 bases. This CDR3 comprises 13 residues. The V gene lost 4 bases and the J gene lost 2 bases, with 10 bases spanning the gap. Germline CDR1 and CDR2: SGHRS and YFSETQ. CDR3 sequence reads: CASSPDSAYEQYF. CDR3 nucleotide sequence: TGCGCCAGCAGCCCGGACAGCGCCTACGAGCAGTACTTC.

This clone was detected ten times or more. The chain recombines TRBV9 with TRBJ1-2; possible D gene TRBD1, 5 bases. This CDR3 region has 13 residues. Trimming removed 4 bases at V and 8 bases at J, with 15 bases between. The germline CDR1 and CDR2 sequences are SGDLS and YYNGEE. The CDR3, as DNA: TGTGCCAGCAGCCCCCTGGGGGGGATCGGCTACACCTTC. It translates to CASSPLGGIGYTF.

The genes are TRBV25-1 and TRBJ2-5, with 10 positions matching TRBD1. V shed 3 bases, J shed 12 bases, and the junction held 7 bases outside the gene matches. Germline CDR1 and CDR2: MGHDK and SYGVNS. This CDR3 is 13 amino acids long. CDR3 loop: CASSESRDRGKYF. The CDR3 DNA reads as TGTGCCAGCAGTGAGTCCCGGGACAGGGGCAAGTACTTC.

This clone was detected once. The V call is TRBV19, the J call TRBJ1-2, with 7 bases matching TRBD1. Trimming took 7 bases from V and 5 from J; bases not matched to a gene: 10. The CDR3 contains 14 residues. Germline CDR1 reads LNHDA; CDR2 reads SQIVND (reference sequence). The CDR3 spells CASTMGGTDYGYTF. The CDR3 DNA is TGTGCCAGTACTATGGGGGGGACAGATTATGGCTACACCTTC.

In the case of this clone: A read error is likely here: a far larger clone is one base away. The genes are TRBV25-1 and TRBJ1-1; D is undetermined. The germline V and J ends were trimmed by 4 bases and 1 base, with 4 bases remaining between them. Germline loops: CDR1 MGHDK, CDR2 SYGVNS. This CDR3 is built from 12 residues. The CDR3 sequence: CASSVGNTEAFF. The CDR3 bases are TGTGCCAGCAGTGTCGGGAACACTGAAGCTTTCTTT. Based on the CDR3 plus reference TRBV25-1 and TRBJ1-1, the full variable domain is EADIYQTPRYLVIGTGKKITLECSQTMGHDKMYWYQQDPGMELHLIHYSYGVNSTEKGDLSSESTVSRIRTEHFPLTLESARPSHTSQYLCASSVGNTEAFFGQGTRLTVV.

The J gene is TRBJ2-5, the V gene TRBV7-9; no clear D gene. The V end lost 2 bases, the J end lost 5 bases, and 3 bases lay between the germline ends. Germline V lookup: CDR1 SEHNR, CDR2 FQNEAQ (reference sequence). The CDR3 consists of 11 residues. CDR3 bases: TGTGCCAGCAGCTTATGGGAGACCCAGTACTTC. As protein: CASSLWETQYF.

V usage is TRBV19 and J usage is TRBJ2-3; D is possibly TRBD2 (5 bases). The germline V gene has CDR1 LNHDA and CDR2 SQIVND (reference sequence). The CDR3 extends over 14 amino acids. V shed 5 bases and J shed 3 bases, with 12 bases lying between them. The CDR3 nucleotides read TGTGCCAGTAGTGTGGGTTCGGGGACAGATACGCAGTATTTT. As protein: CASSVGSGTDTQYF.

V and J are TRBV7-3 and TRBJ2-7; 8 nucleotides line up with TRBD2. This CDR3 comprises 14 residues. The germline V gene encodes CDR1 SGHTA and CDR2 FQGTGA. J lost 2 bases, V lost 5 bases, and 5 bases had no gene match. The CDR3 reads CASSPLAGAYEQYF. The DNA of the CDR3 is TGTGCCAGCAGCCCCCTAGCGGGTGCCTACGAGCAGTACTTC.